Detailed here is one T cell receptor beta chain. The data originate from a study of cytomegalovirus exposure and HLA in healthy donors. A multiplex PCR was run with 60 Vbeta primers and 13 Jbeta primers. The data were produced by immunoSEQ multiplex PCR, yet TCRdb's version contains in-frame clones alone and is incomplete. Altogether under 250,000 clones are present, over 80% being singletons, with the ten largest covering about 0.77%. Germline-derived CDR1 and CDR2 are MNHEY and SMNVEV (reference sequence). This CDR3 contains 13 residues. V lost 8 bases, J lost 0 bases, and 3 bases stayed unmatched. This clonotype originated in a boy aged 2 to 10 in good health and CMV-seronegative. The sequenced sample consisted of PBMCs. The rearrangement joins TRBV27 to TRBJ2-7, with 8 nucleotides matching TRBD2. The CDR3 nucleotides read TGTGCCAGCTCAGCGGGGGTCTCCTACGAGCAGTACTTC. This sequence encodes CASSAGVSYEQYF.